The 21 T cell receptor beta chains below were found in one sample sequenced in a study of Ad26.COV2.S vaccination and SARS-CoV-2 variants. Method: immunoSEQ multiplex PCR; TCRdb's copy keeps in-frame clones and lacks some. In the table there are 350,000 to 550,000 clones, 80% to 90% of which are singletons. The treatment denotes: roughly 18 received Ad26.COV2.S at low or high dose, single or two shots; a few received placebo; per-sample allocation not given. The investigators took samples on day 63 after the first vaccine or placebo injection. This material consisted of peripheral blood, taken in a trial of Ad26.COV2.S vaccine versus placebo. The receptors were gathered from a person between 18 and 65 years old who received the Ad26.COV2.S COVID-19 vaccine or a placebo.

The chain couples TRBV18 to TRBJ1-1; D unclear. The V gene lost 4 bases and the J gene lost 10 bases, with 25 bases spanning the gap. Germline values: CDR1 KGHSH, CDR2 LQKENI. The CDR3 loop spans 16 amino acids. In DNA, the CDR3 is TGTGCCAGCTCACTTGACTCACATTATACCAGGCGAGGAGCTTTCTTT. Amino acid sequence: CASSLDSHYTRRGAFF.

V usage is TRBV7-2 and J usage is TRBJ2-3; no firm D call. V was clipped by 5 bases and J by 4 bases, with 10 bases between them. This CDR3 is built from 13 residues. The germline V gene encodes CDR1 SGHTA and CDR2 FQGNSA. The CDR3 spells CASSSQGSDTQYF. The CDR3 DNA is TGTGCCAGCAGCAGCCAAGGGTCAGATACGCAGTATTTT.

J is TRBJ2-5 and V is TRBV7-6, with a possible D match to TRBD2 (6 bases). Trimming removed 2 bases at V and 8 bases at J, with 24 bases between. The CDR3 covers 17 residues. The germline V gene has CDR1 SGHVS and CDR2 FNYEAQ. The CDR3 here is CASSLKVSGLLEETQYF. DNA of the CDR3: TGTGCCAGCAGCTTAAAAGTTTCGGGACTTCTGGAGGAAACCCAGTACTTC.

The chain is built from TRBV5-6 and TRBJ2-6; 11 bases fit TRBD1. This CDR3 spans 15 amino acids. The V segment lost 3 bases and the J segment 10 bases; nucleotides outside the gene matches: 6. The germline V gene encodes CDR1 SGHDT and CDR2 YYEEEE. This CDR3 reads CASSWGQGVLNVLTF. CDR3 nucleotide sequence: TGTGCCAGCAGCTGGGGACAGGGGGTGCTGAACGTCCTGACTTTC.

This clone occurred once. The chain has TRBV11-3 and TRBJ2-7; 7 positions agree with TRBD2. This CDR3 has 15 residues. With 3 bases clipped from V and 2 bases from J, the junction kept 7 bases outside the gene matches. Germline CDR1 SGHNT, CDR2 YENEEA. For the CDR3, the DNA is TGTGCCAGCAGCTTTCGAGCGGGACGGACCTACGAGCAGTACGTC. It encodes CASSFRAGRTYEQYV.

V is TRBV5-4 and J is TRBJ2-7, with 9 nucleotides matching TRBD1. CDR1 SGHNT and CDR2 YYREEE come from the germline V gene (reference sequence). This CDR3 contains 14 residues. Unmatched junction bases numbered 4, after V lost 2 bases and J lost 4 bases. This CDR3 is CASSFRDRAYEQYF. The DNA for the CDR3 is TGTGCCAGCAGCTTCCGGGACAGGGCTTACGAGCAGTACTTC.

The chain couples TRBV18 to TRBJ2-3; D is unresolved. Trimming shortened V by 3 bases and J by 2 bases, and 12 bases separated the two germline ends. Germline lookup yields CDR1 KGHSH and CDR2 LQKENI. The CDR3 totals 15 residues. This CDR3 is CASSPRPGLTDTQYF. The CDR3 coding sequence is TGTGCCAGCTCACCCCGACCGGGCCTCACAGATACGCAGTATTTT.

The V and J genes are TRBV5-5 and TRBJ2-3, with unresolved D. Looked up from germline, CDR1 is SGHKS and CDR2 is YYEKEE (reference sequence). V lost 1 base, J lost 1 base, and 7 bases lay in between. There are 14 residues in the CDR3. The CDR3 reads CASSLRWGTDTQYF. The DNA of the CDR3 is TGTGCCAGCAGCTTGAGGTGGGGCACAGATACGCAGTATTTT.

The chain uses TRBV6-5 and TRBJ2-3, with D possibly matching TRBD1 (5 bases). This CDR3 contains 14 residues. Looked up from germline, CDR1 is MNHEY and CDR2 is SVGAGI. The V end lost 7 bases, the J end lost 2 bases, and 13 bases lay between the germline ends. This chain's CDR3 is CASKEDRATDTQYF. CDR3 in DNA: TGTGCCAGCAAAGAAGACAGAGCCACAGATACGCAGTATTTT.

The J gene is TRBJ1-3, the V gene TRBV4-1; no definite D call. This CDR3 contains 17 residues. Germline V gene data show CDR1 as MGHRA and CDR2 as YSYEKL. Trimming removed 4 bases at V and 0 bases at J, with 16 bases between. CDR3 in DNA: TGCGCCAGCAGCCGGGGAGGACTCATTATCTCTGGAAACACCATATATTTT. Translation gives CASSRGGLIISGNTIYF.

The chain recombines TRBV29-1 with TRBJ2-1; 9 nucleotides agree with TRBD1. The junction had 9 bases not matched to a gene; V was cut back by 4 bases and J by 8 bases. Germline CDR1 SQVTM, CDR2 ANQGSEA. This CDR3 comprises 14 residues. CDR3: CSVVRDRVLDEQFF. The CDR3 DNA reads TGCAGCGTTGTCCGGGACAGGGTATTGGATGAGCAGTTCTTC.

The J gene is TRBJ1-2, the V gene TRBV4-1; D unclear. This CDR3 has 13 amino acids. Germline loops: CDR1 MGHRA, CDR2 YSYEKL. Trimming stripped 4 bases from V and 3 bases from J, with 9 bases between. The CDR3 is CASSRAGYYGYTF. In nucleotides, the CDR3 is TGCGCCAGCAGCCGCGCTGGTTACTATGGCTACACCTTC.

The gene calls are TRBV2 and TRBJ1-5, with unresolved D. This CDR3 is 13 amino acids long. V shed 8 bases and J shed 7 bases, with 15 bases lying between them. Germline V gene lookup returns CDR1 SNHLY and CDR2 FYNNEI. CDR3 sequence reads: CASQRGRGQPQHF. CDR3 nucleotides: TGTGCCAGCCAACGAGGGAGAGGACAGCCCCAGCATTTT.

The V and J genes are TRBV7-2 and TRBJ1-1, with D possibly being TRBD1 (5 bases). This CDR3 has 13 residues. Trimming stripped 6 bases from V and 8 bases from J, with 16 bases between. The germline CDR1 and CDR2 sequences are SGHTA and FQGNSA. Here the CDR3 reads CASSLGPREEAFF. CDR3 coding DNA: TGTGCCAGCAGTTTGGGACCGCGAGAGGAAGCTTTCTTT.

The genes are TRBV9 and TRBJ2-1; TRBD2 matches 7 bases. CDR3 size: 14 residues. V gave up 6 bases and J gave up 5 bases; unmatched junction bases: 8. Germline loops: CDR1 SGDLS, CDR2 YYNGEE. The CDR3 nucleotides are TGTGCCAGCAATCTAGCGGCAGGGAACAATGAGCAGTTCTTC. It encodes CASNLAAGNNEQFF.

This chain links TRBV5-4 with TRBJ1-3; weak D call: TRBD1 (6 bases). This CDR3 contains 13 residues. The V end lost 4 bases, the J end lost 4 bases, and 9 bases lay between the germline ends. Germline loops: CDR1 SGHNT, CDR2 YYREEE (reference sequence). CDR3 loop: CASSPGAGNTIYF. The CDR3 bases are TGTGCCAGCAGCCCAGGGGCCGGAAACACCATATATTTT.

This clone has a single count. Other DNA sequences in the sample encode the same CDR3. The gene calls are TRBV28 and TRBJ2-6; D is ambiguous. The V end lost 3 bases, the J end lost 4 bases, and 4 bases lay between the germline ends. The CDR3 consists of 13 residues. Per germline, CDR1 MDHEN and CDR2 SYDVKM. The CDR3, as DNA: TGTGCCAGCAGTTTGGCCGGGGCCAACGTCCTGACTTTC. Protein product: CASSLAGANVLTF.

V gene TRBV7-3 combines with J gene TRBJ2-5, with unresolved D. The length of the CDR3 is 14 residues. From germline, CDR1 is SGHTA and CDR2 FQGTGA. V lost 5 bases, J lost 7 bases, and 17 bases lay in between. The CDR3 coding sequence is TGTGCCAGCAGCCCCCACGGCCCCTTCGGGACCCAGTACTTC. Amino acid sequence: CASSPHGPFGTQYF.

This chain connects TRBV7-3 to TRBJ2-1, with 9 bases aligning to TRBD2. The junction had 7 bases not matched to a gene; V was cut back by 5 bases and J by 5 bases. From germline, CDR1 is SGHTA and CDR2 FQGTGA. This CDR3 is 15 amino acids long. The CDR3 spells CASSVLAGFDNEQFF. As DNA, the CDR3 is TGTGCCAGCAGCGTCCTAGCGGGATTCGACAATGAGCAGTTCTTC.

The chain links TRBV7-2 to TRBJ1-5; D unclear. Trimming cost V 3 bases and J 6 bases, with 15 bases left between them. CDR3 length: 15 amino acids. CDR1 is SGHTA, CDR2 FQGNSA, per germline. The CDR3 reads CASSLSGISGQPQHF. The CDR3 DNA is TGTGCCAGCAGCTTGTCCGGGATAAGTGGTCAGCCCCAGCATTTT. Full variable domain (rest looked up from reference TRBV7-2 and TRBJ1-5): GAGVSQSPSNKVTEKGKDVELRCDPISGHTALYWYRQSLGQGLEFLIYFQGNSAPDKSGLPSDRFSAERTGGSVSTLTIQRTQQEDSAVYLCASSLSGISGQPQHFGDGTRLSIL.

This chain uses TRBV13 with TRBJ1-5; TRBD1 agrees at 9 bases. Trimming took 3 bases from V and 4 from J; bases not matched to a gene: 1. Germline loops: CDR1 PRHDT, CDR2 FYEKMQ (reference sequence). The CDR3 runs to 14 residues. In DNA form, the CDR3 reads TGTGCCAGCAGCTTCGGACAGGGGAATCAGCCCCAGCATTTT. This codes for CASSFGQGNQPQHF.